The rows below give T cell receptor beta chains drawn from one sample of a study of cytomegalovirus exposure and HLA in healthy donors. The data were produced by immunoSEQ multiplex PCR, yet TCRdb's version contains in-frame clones alone and is incomplete. The sample holds 110,000 to 150,000 clones, about 85% seen once. What was sequenced was PBMCs. The source of these receptors is a boy aged 2 to 10 in good health and CMV-seronegative. CDR3s include the opening cysteine and the closing phenylalanine or tryptophan. A D gene is named only where the DNA matches it firmly. A clone size is listed for some rows: how often the clone was seen (once, few, many), or a class if it is expanded.

clone size: NA; V gene: TRBV6-5; J gene: TRBJ2-2; D gene: NA; CDR3 DNA: TGTGCCAGCAGTTACGGCGGGGTTGAAAACACCGGGGAGCTGTTTTTT; CDR3 protein: CASSYGGVENTGELFF
clone size: once; V gene: TRBV9; J gene: TRBJ1-3; D gene: NA; CDR3 DNA: TGTGCCAGCAGCGTACGGCCCCCAGGATACTCTGGAAACACCATATATTTT; CDR3 protein: CASSVRPPGYSGNTIYF
clone size: NA; V gene: TRBV6-5; J gene: TRBJ2-7; D gene: NA; CDR3 DNA: TGTGCCAGCAGTTACTCCAGCGCCTACGAGCAGTACTTC; CDR3 protein: CASSYSSAYEQYF
clone size: NA; V gene: TRBV28; J gene: TRBJ1-5; D gene: NA; CDR3 DNA: TGTGCCAGCAGTCATGGACAAATCGGAGGCAATCAGCCCCAGCATTTT; CDR3 protein: CASSHGQIGGNQPQHF
clone size: NA; V gene: TRBV6-1; J gene: TRBJ2-7; D gene: TRBD2; CDR3 DNA: TGTGCCAGCAGATTAGCGGGGGGGACCTACGAGCAGTACTTC; CDR3 protein: CASRLAGGTYEQYF
clone size: NA; V gene: TRBV5-1; J gene: TRBJ1-1; D gene: NA; CDR3 DNA: TGCGCCAGCAGCGAGAACTCGGGACTAAACAGAACGATTATGAACACTGAAGCTTTCTTT; CDR3 protein: CASSENSGLNRTIMNTEAFF
clone size: few; V gene: TRBV13; J gene: TRBJ1-3; D gene: NA; CDR3 DNA: TGTGCCAGCAGCTTAGGTTTCCACAGGAGAGGAAACACCATATATTTT; CDR3 protein: CASSLGFHRRGNTIYF
clone size: few; V gene: TRBV7-3; J gene: TRBJ1-1; D gene: NA; CDR3 DNA: TGTGCCAGCAGCTTGTTAACAGGGATCGCTGAAGCTTTCTTT; CDR3 protein: CASSLLTGIAEAFF
clone size: NA; V gene: TRBV27; J gene: TRBJ1-2; D gene: TRBD1; CDR3 DNA: TGTGCCAGCTCCTACGGGACAGCCTATGGCTACACCTTC; CDR3 protein: CASSYGTAYGYTF
clone size: NA; V gene: TRBV5-1; J gene: TRBJ1-4; D gene: TRBD1; CDR3 DNA: TGCGCCAGCAGTACCGGGACAGGGAACGAAAAACTGTTTTTT; CDR3 protein: CASSTGTGNEKLFF
clone size: NA; V gene: TRBV9; J gene: TRBJ1-1; D gene: NA; CDR3 DNA: TGTGCCAGCAGCGTAGCCGGGGTGAACACTGAAGCTTTCTTT; CDR3 protein: CASSVAGVNTEAFF
clone size: few; V gene: TRBV28; J gene: TRBJ1-6; D gene: NA; CDR3 DNA: TGTGCCAGCTCAGCGCAGGGTCATGTCGGTCCCCTCCACTTT; CDR3 protein: CASSAQGHVGPLHF
clone size: NA; V gene: TRBV5-1; J gene: TRBJ1-6; D gene: TRBD1; CDR3 DNA: TGCGCCAGCAGCTTGGGGGACAGTTATAATTCACCCCTCCACTTT; CDR3 protein: CASSLGDSYNSPLHF
clone size: NA; V gene: TRBV11-2; J gene: TRBJ2-3; D gene: NA; CDR3 DNA: TGTGCCAGCAGCTTTATAGCGGCTGCTAGCACAGATACGCAGTATTTT; CDR3 protein: CASSFIAAASTDTQYF
clone size: NA; V gene: TRBV5-4; J gene: TRBJ1-1; D gene: NA; CDR3 DNA: TGTGCCAGCAGCCAGCGCATGAACACTGAAGCTTTCTTT; CDR3 protein: CASSQRMNTEAFF
clone size: NA; V gene: TRBV4-3; J gene: TRBJ1-1; D gene: NA; CDR3 DNA: TGCGCCAGCAGCCAAGATCCGGGGTTGAGGACTGAAGCTTTCTTT; CDR3 protein: CASSQDPGLRTEAFF
clone size: NA; V gene: TRBV19; J gene: TRBJ2-7; D gene: NA; CDR3 DNA: TGTGCCAGTAGTGATTCCCGGAGAGAGCAGTACTTC; CDR3 protein: CASSDSRREQYF
clone size: NA; V gene: TRBV29-1; J gene: TRBJ1-2; D gene: NA; CDR3 DNA: TGCAGCGTGTCCCCAAGGGGAGGGCATGGCTACACCTTC; CDR3 protein: CSVSPRGGHGYTF
clone size: NA; V gene: TRBV29-1; J gene: TRBJ2-1; D gene: NA; CDR3 DNA: TGCAGCGTTGAGGGCAGAAGCTCCTACAATGAGCAGTTCTTC; CDR3 protein: CSVEGRSSYNEQFF
clone size: NA; V gene: TRBV7-3; J gene: TRBJ2-3; D gene: TRBD2; CDR3 DNA: TGTGCCAGCAGCTTAACTTTCTATGGGGGGGGGATCCTGAGCACAGATACGCAGTATTTT; CDR3 protein: CASSLTFYGGGILSTDTQYF
clone size: once; V gene: TRBV7-9; J gene: TRBJ2-7; D gene: NA; CDR3 DNA: TGTGCCAGCAGCTCGTCGGGACACAAGATAACCTACGAGCAGTACTTC; CDR3 protein: CASSSSGHKITYEQYF
clone size: NA; V gene: TRBV18; J gene: TRBJ2-2; D gene: NA; CDR3 DNA: TGTGCCAGCTCACCCTCGGGAACCGGGGAGCTGTTTTTT; CDR3 protein: CASSPSGTGELFF
clone size: NA; V gene: TRBV7-3; J gene: TRBJ2-3; D gene: NA; CDR3 DNA: TGTGCCAGCAGCTCCCCCGGGTCTAGCACAGATACGCAGTATTTT; CDR3 protein: CASSSPGSSTDTQYF
clone size: NA; V gene: TRBV6-5; J gene: TRBJ2-7; D gene: NA; CDR3 DNA: TGTGCCAGCAGCCGGTTCAAGACAGCCTCCTACGAGCAGTACTTC; CDR3 protein: CASSRFKTASYEQYF
clone size: NA; V gene: TRBV7-8; J gene: TRBJ2-3; D gene: NA; CDR3 DNA: TGTGCCAGCAGCCCCCGACAGGCGAGAGATACGCAGTATTTT; CDR3 protein: CASSPRQARDTQYF
clone size: once; V gene: TRBV6-7; J gene: TRBJ1-6; D gene: TRBD1; CDR3 DNA: TGTGCCAGCAGTTACTCTCCAAACAGGGGTCTGACCTCCTATAATTCACCCCTCCACTTT; CDR3 protein: CASSYSPNRGLTSYNSPLHF
clone size: NA; V gene: TRBV5-8; J gene: TRBJ2-1; D gene: TRBD1; CDR3 DNA: TGTGCCAGCAGCTCCCGGACAGGGGATTTCTTTGAGCAGTTCTTC; CDR3 protein: CASSSRTGDFFEQFF
clone size: NA; V gene: TRBV7-3; J gene: TRBJ2-2; D gene: TRBD2; CDR3 DNA: TGTGCCAGCAGCTTATATTCCCTAGCGGGAGTTTCGGGGGAGCTGTTTTTT; CDR3 protein: CASSLYSLAGVSGELFF